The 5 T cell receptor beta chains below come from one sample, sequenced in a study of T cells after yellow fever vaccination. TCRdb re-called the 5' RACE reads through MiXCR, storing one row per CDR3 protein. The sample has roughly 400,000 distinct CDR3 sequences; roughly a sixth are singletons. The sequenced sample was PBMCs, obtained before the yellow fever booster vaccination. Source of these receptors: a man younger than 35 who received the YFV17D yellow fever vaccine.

This CDR3 is CASSLQGWDGYTF. The DNA of the CDR3 is TGTGCCAGCAGCTTACAGGGATGGGATGGCTACACCTTC. The chain carries TRBV7-9 and TRBJ1-2; weak D call: TRBD1 (5 bases). Trimming left V 2 bases short and J 6 bases short, with 10 bases between. The CDR3 runs to 13 residues. Germline CDR1 is SEHNR and CDR2 is FQNEAQ (reference sequence). Supplemented by reference TRBV7-9 and TRBJ1-2, the full variable domain reads DTGVSQNPRHKITKRGQNVTFRCDPISEHNRLYWYRQTLGQGPEFLTYFQNEAQLEKSRLLSDRFSAERPKGSFSTLEIQRTEQGDSAMYLCASSLQGWDGYTFGSGTRLTVV.

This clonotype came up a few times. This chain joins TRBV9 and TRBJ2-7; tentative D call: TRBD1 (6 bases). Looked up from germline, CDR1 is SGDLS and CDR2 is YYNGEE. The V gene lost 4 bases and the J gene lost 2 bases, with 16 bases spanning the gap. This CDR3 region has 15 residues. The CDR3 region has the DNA TGTGCCAGCAGCCCCGGGCCCGGGACAACCTACGAGCAGTACTTC. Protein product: CASSPGPGTTYEQYF.

The CDR3 protein is CASSQDSDRGAKLFF. For the CDR3, the DNA is TGTGCCAGCAGCCAAGACTCCGACAGGGGAGCAAAACTGTTTTTT. The chain is built from TRBV3-1 and TRBJ1-4, with 8 bases matching TRBD1. This CDR3 has 15 residues. Unmatched junction bases numbered 7, after V lost 0 bases and J lost 10 bases. Germline CDR1 LGHDT, CDR2 YNNKEL (reference sequence).

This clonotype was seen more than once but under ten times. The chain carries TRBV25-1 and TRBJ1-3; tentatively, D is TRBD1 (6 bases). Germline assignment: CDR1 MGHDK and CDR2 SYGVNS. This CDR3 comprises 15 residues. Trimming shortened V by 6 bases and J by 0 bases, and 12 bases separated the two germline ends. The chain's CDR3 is CASRRGGNSGNTIYF. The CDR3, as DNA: TGTGCCAGCAGGAGGGGGGGCAACTCTGGAAACACCATATATTTT.

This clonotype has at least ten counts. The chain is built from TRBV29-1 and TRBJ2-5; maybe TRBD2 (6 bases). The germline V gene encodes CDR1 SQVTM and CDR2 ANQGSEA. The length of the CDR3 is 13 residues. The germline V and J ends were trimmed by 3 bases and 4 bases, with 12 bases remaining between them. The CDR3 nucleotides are TGCAGCGTTGAGGCGGGGAGAGGAGAGACCCAGTACTTC. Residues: CSVEAGRGETQYF.